The 10 T cell receptor beta chains given below trace back to one sample, sequenced in a study of cytomegalovirus exposure and HLA in healthy donors listed by TCRdb under 2017. Libraries came from the immunoSEQ multiplex PCR assay. For the multiplex PCR, a mixture combining 60 forward primers for TCR Vbeta segments and 13 reverse primers for TCR Jbeta segments was used. In its TCRdb copy, this immuneACCESS table keeps in-frame sequences only and misses some clones. Where compared with another copy, unresolved V genes explain less than half of these, and the others have no known cause. The sample profile shows about 150,000 clones; over 70% of them were found once. Of the sample, around 14% falls within the top ten clones. Sequencing was performed on PBMCs. These receptor sequences come from a woman aged 40 to 50 in good health and CMV-seronegative.

The rearrangement links TRBV6-5 to TRBJ1-3; 7 bases are shared with TRBD1. The V segment lost 6 bases and the J segment 2 bases; nucleotides outside the gene matches: 4. CDR3 length equals 14 residues. CDR1 MNHEY and CDR2 SVGAGI come from the germline V gene. CDR3 nucleotide sequence: TGTGCCAGCAGAAGACAGGGCACTGGAAACACCATATATTTT. Encoded protein: CASRRQGTGNTIYF.

The gene calls are TRBV13 and TRBJ1-2; D gene uncertain. With 2 bases removed from V and 4 bases from J, the gap between germline ends came to 11 bases. This CDR3 comprises 14 residues. Germline values: CDR1 PRHDT, CDR2 FYEKMQ (reference sequence). The CDR3 DNA follows: TGTGCCAGCAGCTTACAGAGACACGCCTATGGCTACACCTTC. It specifies CASSLQRHAYGYTF.

This chain links TRBV14 with TRBJ1-1; 8 bases are shared with TRBD1. The CDR3 loop spans 16 amino acids. The trim removed 0 bases at V and 5 bases at J, leaving 8 bases unmatched. Germline CDR1 and CDR2: SGHDN and FVKESK. The CDR3 loop is CASSQDLGQGVTEAFF. The CDR3, as DNA: TGTGCCAGCAGCCAAGATCTTGGACAGGGTGTTACTGAAGCTTTCTTT.

The count of this clone is one. The chain uses TRBV28 and TRBJ1-4; 7 bases map to TRBD1. Germline CDR1 and CDR2: MDHEN and SYDVKM. Trimming took 8 bases from V and 5 from J; bases not matched to a gene: 14. This CDR3 comprises 16 residues. CDR3 nucleotide sequence: TGTGCCAGCGCGTCCATGACCGGGACAGTGAATGAAAAACTGTTTTTT. Its translation: CASASMTGTVNEKLFF.

This chain uses TRBV6-4 with TRBJ2-3, with 14 bases that match TRBD2. The CDR3 spans 18 residues. V lost 3 bases, J lost 2 bases, and 7 bases stayed unmatched. In germline, CDR1 is MRHNA, CDR2 SNTAGT. In DNA, the CDR3 is TGTGCCAGCAGTGAAACCGGGACTAGCGGGGGCCCCACAGATACGCAGTATTTT. It encodes CASSETGTSGGPTDTQYF.

This sequence joins TRBV4-3 and TRBJ2-2, with 8 positions matching TRBD1. This CDR3 contains 14 residues. V lost 4 bases, J lost 6 bases, and 4 bases stayed unmatched. Germline-derived CDR1 and CDR2 are LGHNA and YSLEER. CDR3 loop: CASSRRGRSGELFF. Here the CDR3 DNA reads TGCGCCAGCAGCCGCAGGGGGCGTTCCGGGGAGCTGTTTTTT.

The chain joins TRBV5-1 to TRBJ1-6; D possibly corresponds to TRBD1 (6 bases). Germline CDR1 SGHRS, CDR2 YFSETQ. The V end was cut by 7 bases, the J end by 0 bases, with 17 bases between. The CDR3 is made up of 17 amino acids. This CDR3 is CASSLLTGSSYNSPLHF. Here the CDR3 DNA reads TGCGCCAGCTCCCTCCTAACAGGGAGCTCCTATAATTCACCCCTCCACTTT.

The chain couples TRBV7-2 to TRBJ2-5; D is undetermined. From germline, CDR1 is SGHTA and CDR2 FQGNSA. The ends were cut back, 0 bases at V and 5 bases at J, with 13 bases in the middle. The CDR3 contains 15 residues. CDR3 nucleotides: TGTGCCAGCAGCTTAGCGCACCGCGGAAGTGAGACCCAGTACTTC. It is translated as CASSLAHRGSETQYF.

The chain employs TRBV9 and TRBJ2-4, with D perhaps TRBD2 (5 bases). Germline CDR1 and CDR2: SGDLS and YYNGEE. V gave up 3 bases and J gave up 0 bases, with 10 bases separating them. The CDR3 has 15 amino acids. The CDR3 coding sequence is TGTGCCAGCAGCGAGGGTGGACTAGCCAAAAACATTCAGTACTTC. This codes for CASSEGGLAKNIQYF.

CDR3 nucleotide sequence: TGTGCCAGCAGGGTGAGGGGCAATCAGCCCCAGCATTTT. Translating it yields CASRVRGNQPQHF. V gene TRBV5-8 combines with J gene TRBJ1-5; D is unclear. CDR1 and CDR2 from the germline V gene are SGHTS and YDEGEE. This CDR3 is 13 amino acids long. Trimming removed 5 bases at V and 2 bases at J, with 8 bases between.